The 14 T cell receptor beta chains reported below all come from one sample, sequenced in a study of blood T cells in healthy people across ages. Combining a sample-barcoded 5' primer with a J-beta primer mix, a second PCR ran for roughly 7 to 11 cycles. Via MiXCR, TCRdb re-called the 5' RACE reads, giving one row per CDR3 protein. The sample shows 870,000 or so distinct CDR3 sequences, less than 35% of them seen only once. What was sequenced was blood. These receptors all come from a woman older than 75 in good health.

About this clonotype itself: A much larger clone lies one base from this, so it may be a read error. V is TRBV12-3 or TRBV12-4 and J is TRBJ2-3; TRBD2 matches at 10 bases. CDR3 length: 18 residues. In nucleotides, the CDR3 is TGTGTCAGCAGCCCTTCGGCTAGCGGGGGCCCTAGCACAGATACGCAGTATTTT. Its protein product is CVSSPSASGGPSTDTQYF.

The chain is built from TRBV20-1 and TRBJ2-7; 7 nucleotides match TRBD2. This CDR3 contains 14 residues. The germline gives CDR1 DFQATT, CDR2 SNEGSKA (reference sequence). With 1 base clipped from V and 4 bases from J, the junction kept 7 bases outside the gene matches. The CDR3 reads CSARAPGLSYEQYF. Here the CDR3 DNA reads TGCAGTGCTAGAGCTCCGGGACTAAGTTACGAGCAGTACTTC.

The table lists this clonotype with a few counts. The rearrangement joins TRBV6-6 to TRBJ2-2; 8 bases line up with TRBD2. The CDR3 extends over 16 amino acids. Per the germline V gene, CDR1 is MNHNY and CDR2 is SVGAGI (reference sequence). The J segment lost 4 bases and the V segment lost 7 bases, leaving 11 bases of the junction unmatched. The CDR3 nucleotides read TGTGCCAGCACAAATCCCCGGGGGGGAAGCACCGGGGAGCTGTTTTTT. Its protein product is CASTNPRGGSTGELFF.

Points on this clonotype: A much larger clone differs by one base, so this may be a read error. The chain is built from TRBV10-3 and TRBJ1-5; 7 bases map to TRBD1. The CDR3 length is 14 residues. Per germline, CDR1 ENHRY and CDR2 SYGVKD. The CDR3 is CAISGQDSNQPRHF. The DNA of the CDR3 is TGTGCCATCAGCGGACAGGATAGCAATCAGCCCCGGCATTTT.

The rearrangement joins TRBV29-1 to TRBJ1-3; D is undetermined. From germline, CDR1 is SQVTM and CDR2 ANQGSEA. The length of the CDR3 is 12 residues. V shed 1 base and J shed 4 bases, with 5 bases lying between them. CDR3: CSVEGEGNTIYF. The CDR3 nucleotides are TGCAGCGTTGAAGGGGAAGGAAACACCATATATTTT.

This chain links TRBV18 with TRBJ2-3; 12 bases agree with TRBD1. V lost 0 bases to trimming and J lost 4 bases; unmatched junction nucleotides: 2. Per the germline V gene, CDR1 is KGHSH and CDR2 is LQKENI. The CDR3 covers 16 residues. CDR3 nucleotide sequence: TGTGCCAGCTCACCACCCGGGACAGGGGGCGCAGATACGCAGTATTTT. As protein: CASSPPGTGGADTQYF.

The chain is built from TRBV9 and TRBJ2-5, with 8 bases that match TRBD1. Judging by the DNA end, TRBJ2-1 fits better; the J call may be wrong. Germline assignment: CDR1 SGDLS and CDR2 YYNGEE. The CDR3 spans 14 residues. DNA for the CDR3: TGTGCCAGCAGCACAGGACAGGGCCAAGAGACCCAGTTCTTC. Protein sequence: CASSTGQGQETQFF.

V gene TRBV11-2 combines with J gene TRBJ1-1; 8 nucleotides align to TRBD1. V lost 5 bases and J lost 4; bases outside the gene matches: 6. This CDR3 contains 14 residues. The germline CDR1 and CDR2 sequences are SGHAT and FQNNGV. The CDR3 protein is CASSVQGASTEAFF. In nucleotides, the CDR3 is TGTGCCAGCAGCGTCCAGGGGGCGAGCACTGAAGCTTTCTTT.

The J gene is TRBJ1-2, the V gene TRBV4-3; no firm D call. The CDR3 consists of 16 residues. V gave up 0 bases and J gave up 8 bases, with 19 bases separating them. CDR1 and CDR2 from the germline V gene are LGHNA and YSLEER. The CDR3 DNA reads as TGCGCCAGCAGCCAAGATTGGTTGCCGGGGTCTGGCGGCTACACCTTC. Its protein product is CASSQDWLPGSGGYTF.

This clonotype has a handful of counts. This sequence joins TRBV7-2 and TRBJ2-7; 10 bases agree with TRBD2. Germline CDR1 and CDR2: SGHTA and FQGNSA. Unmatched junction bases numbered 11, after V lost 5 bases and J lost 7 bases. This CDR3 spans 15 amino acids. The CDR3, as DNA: TGTGCCAGCAGCGACACTAGCGGGGCCTACAATGAGCAGTACTTC. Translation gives CASSDTSGAYNEQYF.

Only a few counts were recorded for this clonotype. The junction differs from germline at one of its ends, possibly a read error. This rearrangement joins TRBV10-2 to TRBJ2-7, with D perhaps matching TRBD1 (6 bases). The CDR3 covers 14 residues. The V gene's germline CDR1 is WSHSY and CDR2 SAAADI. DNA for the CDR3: TGCGCCAGCAGGGAGTTGGGACACGAATACGAGCAGTACTTC. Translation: CASRELGHEYEQYF.

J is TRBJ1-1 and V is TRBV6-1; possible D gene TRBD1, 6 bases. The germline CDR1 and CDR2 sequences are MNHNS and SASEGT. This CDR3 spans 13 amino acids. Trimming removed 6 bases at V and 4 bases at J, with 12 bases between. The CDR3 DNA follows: TGTGCCAGCAGACTCACAGGGTCCACTGAAGCTTTCTTT. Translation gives CASRLTGSTEAFF.

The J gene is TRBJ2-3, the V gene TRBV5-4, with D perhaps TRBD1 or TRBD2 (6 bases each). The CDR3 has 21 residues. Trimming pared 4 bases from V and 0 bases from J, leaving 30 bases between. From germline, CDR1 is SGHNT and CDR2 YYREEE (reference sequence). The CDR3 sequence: CASSPGAGRGHITYSTDTQYF. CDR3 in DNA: TGTGCCAGCAGCCCGGGGGCAGGGAGAGGACACATAACATATAGCACAGATACGCAGTATTTT.

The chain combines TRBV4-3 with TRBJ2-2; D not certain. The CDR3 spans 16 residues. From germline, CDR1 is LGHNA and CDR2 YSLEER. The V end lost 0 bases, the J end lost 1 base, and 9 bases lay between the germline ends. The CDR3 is CASSQDIMLNTGELFF. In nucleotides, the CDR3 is TGCGCCAGCAGCCAAGACATCATGTTGAACACCGGGGAGCTGTTTTTT.